This T cell receptor (beta chain) was retrieved from a study of tumor-infiltrating lymphocytes in primary liver carcinoma. The researchers produced TCR beta cDNA from approximately 540 ng total RNA with a constant-region primer. The TCR beta library was amplified through three nested multiplex PCR rounds in a modified ARM-PCR procedure. TRBV1-TRBV30 forward primers paired with a C-beta reverse primer drove the first two PCR rounds, 10 cycles each. MiXCR was run by TCRdb on the multiplex PCR reads, yielding one entry per CDR3 protein. This table holds around 99,000 distinct CDR3 sequences, about 70% found once. The study co-extracted DNA and RNA from roughly 20-30 mg of unsorted bulk tissue. The CDR3 is made up of 15 amino acids. Trimming cost V 5 bases and J 0 bases, with 12 bases left between them. From germline, CDR1 is SGHNT and CDR2 YYREEE (reference sequence). Comment on this clonotype: A read error may explain this, as a much larger clone is one base away.

The receptor was derived from a man aged 40-49 years with primary liver carcinoma and hepatitis B virus infection. V and J are TRBV5-4 and TRBJ2-1; weak D call: TRBD2 (5 bases). The material sequenced was tumor-adjacent normal liver tissue. CDR3 DNA: TGTGCCAGCAGGAGCGTAGGGAGCTCCTACAATGAGCAGTTCTTC. It specifies CASRSVGSSYNEQFF.